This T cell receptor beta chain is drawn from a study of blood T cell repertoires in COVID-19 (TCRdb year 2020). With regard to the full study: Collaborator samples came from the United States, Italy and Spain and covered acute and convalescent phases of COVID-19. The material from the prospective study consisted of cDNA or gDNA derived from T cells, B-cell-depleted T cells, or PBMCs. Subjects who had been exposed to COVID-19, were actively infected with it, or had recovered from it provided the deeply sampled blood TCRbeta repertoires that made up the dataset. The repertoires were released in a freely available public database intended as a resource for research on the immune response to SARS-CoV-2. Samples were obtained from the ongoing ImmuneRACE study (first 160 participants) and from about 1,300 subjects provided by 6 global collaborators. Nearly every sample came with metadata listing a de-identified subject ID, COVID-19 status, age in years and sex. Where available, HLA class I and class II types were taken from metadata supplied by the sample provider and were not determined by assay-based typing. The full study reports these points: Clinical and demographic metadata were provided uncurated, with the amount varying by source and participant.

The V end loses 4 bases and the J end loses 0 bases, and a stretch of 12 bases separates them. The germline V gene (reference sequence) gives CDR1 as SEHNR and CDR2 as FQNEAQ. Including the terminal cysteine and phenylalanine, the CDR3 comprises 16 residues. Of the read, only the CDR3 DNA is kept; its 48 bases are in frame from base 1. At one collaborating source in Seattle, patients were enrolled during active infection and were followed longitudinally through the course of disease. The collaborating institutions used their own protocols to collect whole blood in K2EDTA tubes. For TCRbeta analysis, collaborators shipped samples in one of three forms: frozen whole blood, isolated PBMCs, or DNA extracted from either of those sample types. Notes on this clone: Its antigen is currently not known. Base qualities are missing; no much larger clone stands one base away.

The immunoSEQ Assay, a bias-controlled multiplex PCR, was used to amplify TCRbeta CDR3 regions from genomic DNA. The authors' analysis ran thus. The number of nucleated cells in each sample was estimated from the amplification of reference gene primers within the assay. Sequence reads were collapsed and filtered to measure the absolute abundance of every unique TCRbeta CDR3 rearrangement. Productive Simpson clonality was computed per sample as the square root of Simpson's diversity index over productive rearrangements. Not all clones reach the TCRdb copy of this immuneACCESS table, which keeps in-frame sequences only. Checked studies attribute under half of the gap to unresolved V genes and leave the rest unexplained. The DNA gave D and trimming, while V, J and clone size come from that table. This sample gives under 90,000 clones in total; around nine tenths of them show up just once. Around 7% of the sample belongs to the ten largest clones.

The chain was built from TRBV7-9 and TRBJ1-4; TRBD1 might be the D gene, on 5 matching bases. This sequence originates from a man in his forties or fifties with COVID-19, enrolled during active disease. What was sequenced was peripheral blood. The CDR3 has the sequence CASSSPTGATNEKLFF. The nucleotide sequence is TGTGCCAGCAGCTCCCCTACGGGGGCAACTAATGAAAAACTGTTTTTT.